This entry concerns a single T cell receptor beta chain. This entry is derived from a study of technical replicates of blood from a few donors. Looked up from germline, CDR1 is SEHNR and CDR2 is FQNEAQ (reference sequence). The CDR3 sequence is 13 residues long. The trim removed 6 bases at V and 4 bases at J, leaving 3 bases unmatched. Clones were sequenced by immunoSEQ multiplex PCR, and TCRdb holds only the in-frame ones, with some missing. The data show nearly 70,000 clones, roughly 90% seen once. V gene TRBV7-9 combines with J gene TRBJ2-1; 7 nucleotides match TRBD2. Material: PBMCs. The clonotype was recovered from a human donor in good health. Some clones in this sample may be carry-over from other donors' samples. In DNA, the CDR3 is TGTGCCAGCAGTTCGGGGGGATACAATGAGCAGTTCTTC. Protein product: CASSSGGYNEQFF.